This T cell receptor (beta chain) was identified in a study of blood T cells in healthy people across ages. Overall study results and limits: Those diversity estimates obtained from one million T cells were thought to be underestimates.

CDR3 length equals 15 residues. CDR1 is DFQATT, CDR2 SNEGSKA, per germline (reference sequence). V was shortened by 3 bases and J by 2 bases, with 15 bases between the two germline ends. A sample-barcoded 5' primer and a J-beta primer mix were used in a second PCR of roughly 7 to 11 cycles. A tag from a template-switch adaptor with 12 random nucleotides marked each cDNA molecule. TCRdb analysed the 5' RACE reads with MiXCR anew, one entry per CDR3 protein. This table holds about 1.4 million distinct CDR3 sequences, roughly 60% found once. Concerning this clonotype itself: Its antigen remains unknown. A much larger clone lies a single base off, so this may be a read error.

The rearrangement links TRBV20-1 to TRBJ2-3; tentative D call: TRBD1 (6 bases). Sequencing was done on a sample of blood. The clonotype comes from a man aged 18 to 29 in good health. CDR3 sequence (DNA): TGCAGTGCTAGGTGCAGGGGTGTATCCACAGATACGCAGTATTTT. Translating gives CSARCRGVSTDTQYF.